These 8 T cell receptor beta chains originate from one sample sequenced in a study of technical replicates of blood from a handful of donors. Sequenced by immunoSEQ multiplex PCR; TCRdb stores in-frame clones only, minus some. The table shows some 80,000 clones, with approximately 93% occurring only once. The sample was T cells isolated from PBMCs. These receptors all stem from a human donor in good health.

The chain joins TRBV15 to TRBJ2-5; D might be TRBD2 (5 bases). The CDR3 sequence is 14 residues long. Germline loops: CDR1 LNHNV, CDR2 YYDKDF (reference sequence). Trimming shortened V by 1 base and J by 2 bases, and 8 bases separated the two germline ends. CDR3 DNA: TGTGCCACCAGCAGAGCGGGAATGCAAGAGACCCAGTACTTC. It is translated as CATSRAGMQETQYF.

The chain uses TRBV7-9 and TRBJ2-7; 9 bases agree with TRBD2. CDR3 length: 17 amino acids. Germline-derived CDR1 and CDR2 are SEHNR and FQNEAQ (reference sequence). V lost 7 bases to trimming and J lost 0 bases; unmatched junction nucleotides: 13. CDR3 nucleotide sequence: TGTGCCAGCACCTTCTTTATGACTAGCGGTACCTCCTACGAGCAGTACTTC. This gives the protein CASTFFMTSGTSYEQYF.

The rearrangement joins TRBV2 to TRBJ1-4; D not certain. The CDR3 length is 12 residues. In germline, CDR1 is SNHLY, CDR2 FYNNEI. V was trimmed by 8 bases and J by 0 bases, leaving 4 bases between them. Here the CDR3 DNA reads TGTGCCAGCTCCTCAACTAATGAAAAACTGTTTTTT. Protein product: CASSSTNEKLFF.

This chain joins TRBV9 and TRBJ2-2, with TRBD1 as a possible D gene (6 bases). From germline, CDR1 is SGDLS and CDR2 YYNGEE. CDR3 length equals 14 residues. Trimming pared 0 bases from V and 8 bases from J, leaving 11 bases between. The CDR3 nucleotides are TGTGCCAGCAGCGTAGTTTGGGGGCTGGGGGAGCTGTTTTTT. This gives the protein CASSVVWGLGELFF.

The CDR3 region has the DNA TGTGCCAGCAGTTTATTCGGGACAGGGAGACTAGGTCAGCCCCAGCATTTT. Its protein product is CASSLFGTGRLGQPQHF. The chain has TRBV27 and TRBJ1-5; TRBD1 matches at 9 bases. Trimming removed 1 base from V and 6 bases from J; junction bases left unmatched: 10. Germline V gene data show CDR1 as MNHEY and CDR2 as SMNVEV (reference sequence). The CDR3 spans 17 residues.

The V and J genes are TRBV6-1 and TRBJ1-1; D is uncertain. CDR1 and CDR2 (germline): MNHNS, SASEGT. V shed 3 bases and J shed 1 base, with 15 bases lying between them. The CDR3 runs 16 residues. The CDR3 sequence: CASSDLWWSWNTEAFF. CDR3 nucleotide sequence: TGTGCCAGCAGTGATCTTTGGTGGAGTTGGAACACTGAAGCTTTCTTT.

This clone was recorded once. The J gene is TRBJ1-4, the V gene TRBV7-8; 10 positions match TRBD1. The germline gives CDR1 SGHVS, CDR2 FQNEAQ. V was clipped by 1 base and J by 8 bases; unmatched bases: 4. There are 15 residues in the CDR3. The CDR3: CASSLVWTGGEKLFF. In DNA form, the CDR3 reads TGTGCCAGCAGCTTAGTATGGACAGGGGGGGAAAAACTGTTTTTT.

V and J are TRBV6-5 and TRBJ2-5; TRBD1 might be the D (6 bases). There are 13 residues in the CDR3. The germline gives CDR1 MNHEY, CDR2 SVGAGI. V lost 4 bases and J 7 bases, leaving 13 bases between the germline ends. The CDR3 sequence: CASSSTGFRTQYF. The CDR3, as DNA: TGTGCCAGCAGTTCGACAGGTTTTAGGACCCAGTACTTC.